Shown below are 16 T cell receptor beta chains from a single sample sequenced in a study of T cell repertoires in cytomegalovirus infection. TCRdb recomputed calls from the reads with MiXCR, one row per CDR3 protein. The sample carries hundreds of thousands of distinct CDR3 sequences, 31% recorded once. Sequenced: PBMCs. The receptor set was obtained from a human donor in good health (CMV status not recorded). Some clones in this sample may be carry-over from other donors' samples.

This clonotype turned up a few times. J is TRBJ2-5 and V is TRBV11-2; 8 bases fit TRBD1. The CDR3 runs to 17 residues. Germline V gene sequence: CDR1 SGHAT, CDR2 FQNNGV. Trimming removed 5 bases from V and 4 bases from J; junction bases left unmatched: 15. The CDR3, as DNA: TGTGCCAGCAGCCACCCGGACAGGGTATCAATAAGAGAGACCCAGTACTTC. It yields the protein CASSHPDRVSIRETQYF.

As regards this clonotype: Since a much larger clone is just one base distant, this may be a read error. This CDR3 reads CSSSNRAGGPYEQYF. CDR3 nucleotide sequence: TGTTCCAGCAGCAACCGTGCGGGGGGGCCCTACGAGCAGTACTTC. The gene calls are TRBV7-2 and TRBJ2-7; 9 bases are shared with TRBD2. This CDR3 contains 15 residues. Germline-derived CDR1 and CDR2 are SGHTA and FQGNSA. The whole variable domain, filled in from reference TRBV7-2 and TRBJ2-7, reads GAGVSQSPSNKVTEKGKDVELRCDPISGHTALYWYRQSLGQGLEFLIYFQGNSAPDKSGLPSDRFSAERTGGSVSTLTIQRTQQEDSAVYLCSSSNRAGGPYEQYFGPGTRLTVT.

The chain is built from TRBV2 and TRBJ1-1; possible D gene TRBD1, 5 bases. Trimming stripped 7 bases from V and 0 bases from J, with 15 bases between. Germline values: CDR1 SNHLY, CDR2 FYNNEI. The CDR3 covers 15 residues. The chain's CDR3 is CASTRGATVNTEAFF. CDR3 sequence (DNA): TGTGCCAGCACCAGAGGGGCGACAGTGAACACTGAAGCTTTCTTT.

This clonotype showed up many times. V and J are TRBV12-3 or TRBV12-4 and TRBJ1-2, with TRBD1 identical over 7 bases. V shed 8 bases, J shed 3 bases, and the junction held 3 bases outside the gene matches. The CDR3 is made up of 12 amino acids. DNA of the CDR3: TGTGCCAGCCGACAGGGAGACTATGGCTACACCTTC. Encoded protein: CASRQGDYGYTF.

J is TRBJ2-3 and V is TRBV24-1; D not resolved. CDR1 KGHDR and CDR2 SFDVKD come from the germline V gene. With 2 bases removed from V and 6 bases from J, the gap between germline ends came to 5 bases. The CDR3 is 12 residues long. The CDR3 sequence is CATSDYRDTQYF. For the CDR3, the DNA is TGTGCCACCAGTGATTATAGGGATACGCAGTATTTT.

This chain links TRBV7-6 with TRBJ2-1; D perhaps matches TRBD2 (6 bases). V lost 1 base to trimming and J lost 8 bases, with 12 bases between them. The CDR3 runs 14 residues. Germline V gives CDR1 SGHVS, CDR2 FNYEAQ. The CDR3 DNA sequence: TGTGCCAGCAGCTTAGTGGTGACTAGTCATGAGCAGTTCTTC. Its translation: CASSLVVTSHEQFF.

This clonotype was counted a few times. The chain couples TRBV7-3 to TRBJ2-1; D may be TRBD2 (5 bases). The CDR3 runs to 16 residues. Germline V gene sequence: CDR1 SGHTA, CDR2 FQGTGA. V was clipped by 7 bases and J by 3 bases, with 19 bases between them. The DNA of the CDR3 is TGTGCCAGCACCTCAAGGGCGGGTGCGGACTACAATGAGCAGTTCTTC. Translated: CASTSRAGADYNEQFF.

V and J are TRBV12-3 or TRBV12-4 and TRBJ1-2, with 8 bases aligning to TRBD1. This CDR3 is 15 amino acids long. The J segment lost 2 bases and the V segment lost 7 bases, leaving 9 bases of the junction unmatched. The CDR3: CASTPGGQENYGYTF. The CDR3 DNA reads as TGTGCCAGCACCCCAGGGGGACAGGAAAACTATGGCTACACCTTC.

The chain joins TRBV5-4 to TRBJ1-4; D not resolved. The V end lost 0 bases, the J end lost 8 bases, and 11 bases lay between the germline ends. Per the germline V gene, CDR1 is SGHNT and CDR2 is YYREEE (reference sequence). This CDR3 has 14 amino acids. The CDR3 region has the DNA TGTGCCAGCAGCTTGGCCGGGCAGAACGAAAAACTGTTTTTT. Encoded protein: CASSLAGQNEKLFF.

This clonotype was counted a few times. The chain couples TRBV11-2 to TRBJ1-4, with 9 positions matching TRBD1. Germline-derived CDR1 and CDR2 are SGHAT and FQNNGV. The CDR3 is 18 residues long. V trimming: 3 bases; J trimming: 6 bases; junction bases outside the gene matches: 14. Here the CDR3 reads CASSLRDRDLRWDEKLFF. CDR3 sequence (DNA): TGTGCCAGCAGCTTGCGGGACAGGGATCTGCGGTGGGATGAAAAACTGTTTTTT.

The table lists this clonotype with many counts. The rearrangement links TRBV28 to TRBJ2-5; D may be TRBD1 or TRBD2 (7 bases each). V dropped 3 bases and J dropped 2 bases, with 16 bases sitting between them. Germline CDR1 MDHEN, CDR2 SYDVKM. This CDR3 has 16 amino acids. CDR3 in DNA: TGTGCCAGCAGTTTCTCCCCAGGGGGGGAACAAGAGACCCAGTACTTC. This gives the protein CASSFSPGGEQETQYF.

This clonotype was recorded a few times. This chain uses TRBV28 with TRBJ1-1; D might be TRBD1 (5 bases). The CDR3 spans 17 residues. Trimming removed 5 bases from V and 0 bases from J, with 19 bases in between. The V gene's germline CDR1 is MDHEN and CDR2 SYDVKM. The CDR3 sequence: CASSPYGQGKMNTEAFF. The CDR3 coding sequence is TGTGCCAGCAGTCCCTATGGGCAGGGAAAAATGAACACTGAAGCTTTCTTT.

This rearrangement joins TRBV7-2 to TRBJ1-2, with 7 bases identical to TRBD1. CDR1 is SGHTA, CDR2 FQGNSA, per germline. There are 17 residues in the CDR3. After removal of 7 bases from V and 0 bases from J, the junction contained 14 bases not matched to a gene. The DNA for the CDR3 is TGTGCCAGCACCGGAATTAGGGGGACAGCTACTAACTATGGCTACACCTTC. Translated: CASTGIRGTATNYGYTF. The variable domain in full, completed from reference TRBV7-2 and TRBJ1-2, reads GAGVSQSPSNKVTEKGKDVELRCDPISGHTALYWYRQSLGQGLEFLIYFQGNSAPDKSGLPSDRFSAERTGGSVSTLTIQRTQQEDSAVYLCASTGIRGTATNYGYTFGSGTRLTVV.

This clonotype showed up just a few times. V and J are TRBV7-8 and TRBJ1-1, with D unclear. This CDR3 is 13 amino acids long. V dropped 4 bases and J dropped 0 bases, with 6 bases sitting between them. CDR1 is SGHVS, CDR2 FQNEAQ, per germline. In nucleotides, the CDR3 is TGTGCCAGCAGCTCTAGGATGAACACTGAAGCTTTCTTT. Translation: CASSSRMNTEAFF.

The chain joins TRBV27 to TRBJ1-4; D is undetermined. Deletions cut 6 bases from V and 7 bases from J, with 18 bases between. CDR1 is MNHEY and CDR2 is SMNVEV in the germline V gene (reference sequence). The CDR3 is 15 residues long. The CDR3 region is CASRFLSQPGEKLFF. CDR3 nucleotides: TGTGCCAGCAGGTTTCTGTCTCAGCCTGGTGAAAAACTGTTTTTT.

This clonotype was observed at least ten times. V gene TRBV7-2 combines with J gene TRBJ2-7, with a possible D match to TRBD1 (5 bases). The V and J ends lost 4 bases and 4 bases respectively, with 11 bases between them. In germline, CDR1 is SGHTA, CDR2 FQGNSA. The CDR3 consists of 13 residues. The CDR3 loop is CASSSQDTYEQYF. The CDR3 nucleotides read TGTGCCAGCAGCTCCCAGGACACTTACGAGCAGTACTTC.